Presented here are 23 T cell receptor beta chains from one specimen sequenced in a study of T cell responses to AZD1222 COVID-19 vaccine (dated by TCRdb to the early 2020s). The time point label for this specimen denotes: baseline before first vaccination. The library was produced with the immunoSEQ multiplex PCR assay. TCRdb took over this immuneACCESS table, retaining in-frame rearrangements with V and J assigned. Such tables are incomplete; in checked studies, under half of the missing clones stem from an unresolved V gene, and the remainder is unexplained. In all, the sample holds about 100,000 clones, and around 83% of those were seen once. Of the sample, roughly 1.4% is held by the ten largest clones. The input for sequencing was peripheral blood, taken on day 0 of AZD1222 vaccination. Receptors originate from an adult in good health.

The chain combines TRBV5-1 with TRBJ1-1; D not resolved. The length of the CDR3 is 14 residues. V lost 3 bases and J 3 bases, leaving 12 bases between the germline ends. The germline CDR1 and CDR2 sequences are SGHRS and YFSETQ. CDR3: CASSSRDGDTEAFF. DNA of the CDR3: TGCGCCAGCAGCTCGAGGGATGGGGACACTGAAGCTTTCTTT.

V is TRBV19 and J is TRBJ1-1; no firm D call. V gave up 5 bases and J gave up 4 bases, with 17 bases separating them. Germline-derived CDR1 and CDR2 are LNHDA and SQIVND (reference sequence). The CDR3 has 15 residues. CDR3 residues: CASSEDYRGGTEAFF. The CDR3 DNA is TGTGCCAGTAGTGAAGATTACAGAGGAGGCACTGAAGCTTTCTTT.

This clone occurred a few times. The chain combines TRBV5-6 with TRBJ2-7; TRBD1 agrees at 9 bases. Germline CDR1 and CDR2: SGHDT and YYEEEE. V was clipped by 5 bases and J by 1 base; unmatched bases: 7. The CDR3 consists of 15 residues. As DNA, the CDR3 is TGTGCCAGCAGATTGACAGGGGGACCATCCTACGAGCAGTACTTC. Translated, it gives CASRLTGGPSYEQYF.

The V gene is TRBV11-2, the J gene TRBJ1-4; a possible D gene is TRBD1 (5 bases). The V end was cut by 2 bases, the J end by 12 bases, with 22 bases between. Germline V gene sequence: CDR1 SGHAT, CDR2 FQNNGV. The CDR3 covers 16 residues. This CDR3 is CASSLNSGAMGIELFF. In nucleotides, the CDR3 is TGTGCCAGCAGCTTAAATAGTGGGGCTATGGGGATTGAACTGTTTTTT.

The chain couples TRBV2 to TRBJ2-7; no clear D. CDR1 SNHLY and CDR2 FYNNEI come from the germline V gene. V lost 4 bases and J 3 bases, leaving 13 bases between the germline ends. The length of the CDR3 is 14 residues. CDR3 residues: CASSVGPLNYEQYF. The CDR3 DNA follows: TGTGCCAGCAGTGTAGGACCACTAAACTACGAGCAGTACTTC.

The V gene is TRBV6-2 or TRBV6-3, the J gene TRBJ2-3, with D possibly being TRBD2 (6 bases). V was pared by 2 bases and J by 0 bases, with 21 bases between. This CDR3 spans 19 amino acids. Germline V lookup: CDR1 MNHEY, CDR2 SVGEGT. CDR3 loop: CASSYPPSGEESSTDTQYF. DNA for the CDR3: TGTGCCAGCAGTTACCCCCCCTCGGGGGAGGAATCTAGCACAGATACGCAGTATTTT.

The V and J genes are TRBV7-2 and TRBJ1-5; D may be TRBD1 (5 bases). CDR3 length equals 17 residues. The germline CDR1 and CDR2 sequences are SGHTA and FQGNSA. Trimming shortened V by 6 bases and J by 0 bases, and 18 bases separated the two germline ends. The CDR3 loop reads CASSLSSGRTSNQPQHF. CDR3 coding DNA: TGTGCCAGCAGTTTATCTTCAGGGAGAACTAGCAATCAGCCCCAGCATTTT. Full variable domain (outside the CDR3, taken from reference TRBV7-2 and TRBJ1-5): GAGVSQSPSNKVTEKGKDVELRCDPISGHTALYWYRQSLGQGLEFLIYFQGNSAPDKSGLPSDRFSAERTGGSVSTLTIQRTQQEDSAVYLCASSLSSGRTSNQPQHFGDGTRLSIL.

This chain joins TRBV6-5 and TRBJ2-7; 9 bases line up with TRBD1. J was trimmed by 5 bases and V by 6 bases; bases with no gene match: 8. This CDR3 region has 14 residues. From germline, CDR1 is MNHEY and CDR2 SVGAGI. The DNA for the CDR3 is TGTGCCAGCAGCCGGGTCCGGACAGGGGACGAGCAGTACTTC. This sequence encodes CASSRVRTGDEQYF.

This sequence joins TRBV4-1 and TRBJ2-5; D is uncertain. CDR3 size: 13 residues. Trimming removed 1 base from V and 3 bases from J, with 6 bases in between. Germline CDR1 and CDR2: MGHRA and YSYEKL. The CDR3 sequence is CASSQGGKETQYF. CDR3 bases: TGCGCCAGCAGCCAAGGGGGAAAAGAGACCCAGTACTTC.

The CDR3 sequence: CASSQGEINSPLHF. CDR3 bases: TGTGCCAGCAGCCAAGGGGAGATCAATTCACCCCTCCACTTT. The chain links TRBV27 to TRBJ1-6; possibly TRBD1 for D (5 bases). The V end was cut by 6 bases, the J end by 7 bases, with 13 bases between. The germline CDR1 and CDR2 sequences are MNHEY and SMNVEV (reference sequence). The CDR3 is made up of 14 amino acids.

The chain recombines TRBV5-4 with TRBJ1-2; a possible D gene is TRBD1 (5 bases). The germline V gene encodes CDR1 SGHNT and CDR2 YYREEE (reference sequence). The CDR3 extends over 18 amino acids. V lost 0 bases and J 2 bases, leaving 20 bases between the germline ends. The CDR3 bases are TGTGCCAGCAGCTTGGTGGGACCCGCGGTTAGATTGAACTATGGCTACACCTTC. It is translated as CASSLVGPAVRLNYGYTF.

The genes are TRBV19 and TRBJ1-5, with 7 bases aligning to TRBD1. This CDR3 spans 17 amino acids. Unmatched junction bases numbered 12, after V lost 7 bases and J lost 0 bases. Germline CDR1 and CDR2: LNHDA and SQIVND (reference sequence). CDR3: CASKGTVSFLSNQPQHF. Written as DNA, the CDR3 is TGTGCCAGTAAAGGGACAGTTAGCTTTCTTAGCAATCAGCCCCAGCATTTT.

The J gene is TRBJ2-7, the V gene TRBV19; TRBD1 might be the D (6 bases). CDR3 length: 12 residues. The germline V gene has CDR1 LNHDA and CDR2 SQIVND (reference sequence). V lost 9 bases, J lost 5 bases, and 14 bases lay in between. DNA for the CDR3: TGTGCCAGCCGGGACATACTCAACGAGCAGTACTTC. Amino acids: CASRDILNEQYF.

The CDR3 loop reads CASRGDQRNEQFF. The DNA of the CDR3 is TGTGCCAGCAGGGGGGACCAAAGGAATGAGCAGTTCTTC. The chain links TRBV2 to TRBJ2-1; D might be TRBD1 or TRBD2, each matching 5 bases. The CDR3 contains 13 residues. Trimming removed 6 bases from V and 7 bases from J, with 13 bases in between. Germline assignment: CDR1 SNHLY and CDR2 FYNNEI.

This chain links TRBV19 with TRBJ1-6; possibly TRBD1 for D (5 bases). The V end lost 5 bases, the J end lost 6 bases, and 11 bases lay between the germline ends. The germline V gene encodes CDR1 LNHDA and CDR2 SQIVND (reference sequence). CDR3 length: 14 amino acids. CDR3 DNA sequence: TGTGCCAGTAGTCCCGGGACTCCTAATTCACCCCTCCACTTT. It specifies CASSPGTPNSPLHF.

The rearrangement uses TRBV2 and TRBJ2-2, with a possible D match to TRBD1 (6 bases). The CDR3 consists of 13 residues. Germline lookup yields CDR1 SNHLY and CDR2 FYNNEI. The V gene lost 6 bases and the J gene lost 7 bases, with 12 bases spanning the gap. The CDR3, as DNA: TGTGCCAGCAGCGCAGGGGTGGGCGGGGAGCTGTTTTTT. Amino acid sequence: CASSAGVGGELFF. The complete variable domain, with remaining parts taken from reference TRBV2 and TRBJ2-2, reads EPEVTQTPSHQVTQMGQEVILRCVPISNHLYFYWYRQILGQKVEFLVSFYNNEISEKSEIFDDQFSVERPDGSNFTLKIRSTKLEDSAMYFCASSAGVGGELFFGEGSRLTVL.

CDR3 in DNA: TGTGCCATCAGTGAAGGACTAGCGCGTTCCTACGAGCAGTACTTC. Translated, it gives CAISEGLARSYEQYF. This chain joins TRBV10-3 and TRBJ2-7, with TRBD2 matching over 9 bases. In germline, CDR1 is ENHRY, CDR2 SYGVKD. The ends lost 3 bases at V and 1 base at J; junction bases unmatched: 4. There are 15 residues in the CDR3.

The CDR3 is CASSLGDRRSTEAFF. In DNA form, the CDR3 reads TGTGCCAGCAGCTTGGGGGACAGGCGGAGCACTGAAGCTTTCTTT. The rearrangement joins TRBV7-2 to TRBJ1-1; 8 bases agree with TRBD1. Germline V gives CDR1 SGHTA, CDR2 FQGNSA. With 3 bases clipped from V and 4 bases from J, the junction kept 7 bases outside the gene matches. This CDR3 is built from 15 residues.

The chain has TRBV28 and TRBJ2-7, with 7 bases matching TRBD2. V trimming: 2 bases; J trimming: 6 bases; junction bases outside the gene matches: 10. CDR3 length: 15 residues. CDR1 is MDHEN, CDR2 SYDVKM, per germline. The CDR3 region is CASSLGGRAVSEQYF. CDR3 in DNA: TGTGCCAGCAGTTTAGGGGGGAGGGCAGTAAGCGAGCAGTACTTC.

This chain connects TRBV9 to TRBJ1-5; TRBD1 matches 8 bases. The CDR3 covers 15 residues. Germline lookup yields CDR1 SGDLS and CDR2 YYNGEE. The V segment lost 4 bases and the J segment 0 bases; nucleotides outside the gene matches: 3. The DNA for the CDR3 is TGTGCCAGCAGCTCCAGGGGGCATAGCAATCAGCCCCAGCATTTT. Protein product: CASSSRGHSNQPQHF.

In its sample, this clone was seen once. The chain joins TRBV6-5 to TRBJ2-3, with D possibly being TRBD1 (5 bases). There are 13 residues in the CDR3. The germline gives CDR1 MNHEY, CDR2 SVGAGI. V was shortened by 7 bases and J by 4 bases, with 12 bases between the two germline ends. CDR3: CASTSGLSDTQYF. The CDR3 DNA reads TGTGCCAGCACCTCAGGGTTGTCAGATACGCAGTATTTT.

The chain recombines TRBV10-3 with TRBJ2-5; 7 bases are shared with TRBD1. The CDR3 length is 15 residues. V lost 3 bases, J lost 2 bases, and 6 bases stayed unmatched. The germline V gene encodes CDR1 ENHRY and CDR2 SYGVKD. In DNA form, the CDR3 reads TGTGCCATCAGTGAAACCGGGACAGTACAAGAGACCCAGTACTTC. Protein sequence: CAISETGTVQETQYF.

CDR3 DNA: TGTGCCATCAGTGAGTTTCGGGACAAGAACACCGGGGAGCTGTTTTTT. Its translation: CAISEFRDKNTGELFF. The rearrangement joins TRBV10-3 to TRBJ2-2; a weak D match, TRBD1 (6 bases). CDR3 size: 16 residues. Germline V CDR1 and CDR2: ENHRY, SYGVKD. V lost 1 base, J lost 1 base, and 10 bases lay in between.